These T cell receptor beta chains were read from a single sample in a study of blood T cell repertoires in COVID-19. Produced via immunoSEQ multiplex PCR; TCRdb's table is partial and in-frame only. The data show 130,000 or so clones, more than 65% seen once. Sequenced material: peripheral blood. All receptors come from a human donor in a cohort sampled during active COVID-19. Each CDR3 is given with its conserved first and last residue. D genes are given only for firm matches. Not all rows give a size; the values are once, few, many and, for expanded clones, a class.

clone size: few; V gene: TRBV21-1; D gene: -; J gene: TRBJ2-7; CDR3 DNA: TGTGCCAGCAGCAAATTAGGAGGGGGGGCGTACGAGCAGTACTTC; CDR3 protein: CASSKLGGGAYEQYF
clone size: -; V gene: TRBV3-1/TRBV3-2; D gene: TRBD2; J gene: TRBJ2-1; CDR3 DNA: TGTGCCAGCAGGGCTAGCGGGAGGGCCGATGAGCAGTTCTTC; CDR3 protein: CASRASGRADEQFF
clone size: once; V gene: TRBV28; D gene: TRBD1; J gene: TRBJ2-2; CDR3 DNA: TGTGCCAGCAGCCCCGGACAGGCCCTGAAGCTGTTTTTT; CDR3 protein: CASSPGQALKLFF
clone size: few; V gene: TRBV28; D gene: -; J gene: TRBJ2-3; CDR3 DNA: TGTGCCAGCAGTTTAAACCTACCCACTACAGATACGCAGTATTTT; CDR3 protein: CASSLNLPTTDTQYF
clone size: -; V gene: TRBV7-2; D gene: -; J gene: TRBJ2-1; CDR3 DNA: TGTGCCAGCAGCCGGGACTTCGGTGAGCAGTTCTTC; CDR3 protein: CASSRDFGEQFF
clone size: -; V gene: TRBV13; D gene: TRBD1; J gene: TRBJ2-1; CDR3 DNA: TGTGCCAGCAGCTTAGTCCGGATAGGGGGCGATGAGCAGTTCTTC; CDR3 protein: CASSLVRIGGDEQFF
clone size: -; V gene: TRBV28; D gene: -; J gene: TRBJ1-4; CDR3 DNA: TGTGCCAGCAGTTTTTCGTTGAGGGAGCCTACTAATGAAAAACTGTTTTTT; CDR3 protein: CASSFSLREPTNEKLFF
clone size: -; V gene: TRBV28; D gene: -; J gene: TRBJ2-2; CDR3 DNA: TGTGCCAGCAGCTCGAACAGGGTCGAGCTGTTTTTT; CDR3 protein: CASSSNRVELFF
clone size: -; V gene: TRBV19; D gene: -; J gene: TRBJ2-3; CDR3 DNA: TGTGCCAGTAGTATTACTAGTGTAGGAGATACGCAGTATTTT; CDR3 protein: CASSITSVGDTQYF
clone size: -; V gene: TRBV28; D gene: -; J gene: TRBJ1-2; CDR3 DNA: TGTGCCAGCAGTTTACAAGACCTAACCTCCGGGGGCTACACCTTC; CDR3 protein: CASSLQDLTSGGYTF
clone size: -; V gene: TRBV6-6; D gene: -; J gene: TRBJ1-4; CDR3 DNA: TGTGCCAGCAGCGGACAGTCAACTAATGAAAAACTGTTTTTT; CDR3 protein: CASSGQSTNEKLFF
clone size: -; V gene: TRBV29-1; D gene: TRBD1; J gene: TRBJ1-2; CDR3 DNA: TGCAGCGTTGAATACGTCGGACAGGACTTCAACTATGGCTACACCTTC; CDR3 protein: CSVEYVGQDFNYGYTF
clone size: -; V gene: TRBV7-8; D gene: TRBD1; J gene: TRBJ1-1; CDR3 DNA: TGTGCCAGCAGCTCACTACGGGACAGGAACACTGAAGCTTTCTTT; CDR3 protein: CASSSLRDRNTEAFF
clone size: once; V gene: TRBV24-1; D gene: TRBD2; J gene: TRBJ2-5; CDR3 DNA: TGTGCCACCAGCCCAGGGACATTCCCGGGACTAGCGGGAGGGGGAGAGGAGACCCAGTACTTC; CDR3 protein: CATSPGTFPGLAGGGEETQYF
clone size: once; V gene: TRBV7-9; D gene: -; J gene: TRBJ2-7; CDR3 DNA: TGTGCCAGCAGCTCCCACAGAGACCTCTACTACGAGCAGTACTTC; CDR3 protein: CASSSHRDLYYEQYF
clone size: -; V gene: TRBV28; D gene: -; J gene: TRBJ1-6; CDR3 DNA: TGTGCCAGCAGTTTAATGGCTACACTATTTTCACCCCTCCACTTT; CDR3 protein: CASSLMATLFSPLHF